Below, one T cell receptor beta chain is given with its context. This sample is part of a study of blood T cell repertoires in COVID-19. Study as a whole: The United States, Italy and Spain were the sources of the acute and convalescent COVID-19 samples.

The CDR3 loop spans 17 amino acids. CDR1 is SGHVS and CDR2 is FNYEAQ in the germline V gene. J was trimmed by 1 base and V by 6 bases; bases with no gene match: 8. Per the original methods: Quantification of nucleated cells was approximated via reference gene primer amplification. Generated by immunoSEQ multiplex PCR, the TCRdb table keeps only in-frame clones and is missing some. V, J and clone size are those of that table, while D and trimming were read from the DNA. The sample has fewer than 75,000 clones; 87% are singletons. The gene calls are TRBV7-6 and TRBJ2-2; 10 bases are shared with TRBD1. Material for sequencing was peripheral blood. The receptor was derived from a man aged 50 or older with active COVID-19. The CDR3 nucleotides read TGTGCCAGCAGAACGACAGGGGGCTACTTGAACACCGGGGAGCTGTTTTTT. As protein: CASRTTGGYLNTGELFF. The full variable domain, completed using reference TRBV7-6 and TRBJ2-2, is GAGVSQSPRYKVTKRGQDVALRCDPISGHVSLYWYRQALGQGPEFLTYFNYEAQQDKSGLPNDRFSAERPEGSISTLTIQRTEQRDSAMYRCASRTTGGYLNTGELFFGEGSRLTVL.